The sample holds many counts of the clone carrying this TCR beta chain. Cells sorted as Tregs were CD4+, CD25+ and CD127-/low. Trimming stripped 4 bases from V and 6 bases from J, with 22 bases between. The CDR3 is 17 amino acids. In germline, CDR1 is SGDLS, CDR2 YYNGEE. Via MiXCR, TCRdb re-called the 5' RACE reads, giving one row per CDR3 protein. This table holds approximately 60,000 distinct CDR3 sequences, approximately 27% found once. Sequencing was carried out using tumor-infiltrating Tregs sorted from the breast tumor. The genes are TRBV9 and TRBJ2-2; D is unclear. The source is a female donor with breast cancer. This CDR3 reads CASSIPSSLRTSGELFF. For the CDR3, the DNA is TGTGCCAGCAGCATACCCAGTAGTTTGAGGACGTCCGGGGAGCTGTTTTTT.